One and the same sample provided the 22 T cell receptor beta chains below, sequenced in a study of cytomegalovirus exposure and HLA in healthy donors. 60 Vbeta and 13 Jbeta primers were used in PCR. Generated by immunoSEQ multiplex PCR, the TCRdb table keeps only in-frame clones and is missing some. The sample has some 130,000 clones; about four fifths are singletons. Sequencing used PBMCs. All receptors derive from a female donor in good health and CMV-seronegative.

This clone has just one count. This chain joins TRBV19 and TRBJ2-7; 8 bases match TRBD1. The length of the CDR3 is 17 residues. V lost 0 bases and J lost 3; bases outside the gene matches: 10. Germline CDR1 LNHDA, CDR2 SQIVND (reference sequence). Written as DNA, the CDR3 is TGTGCCAGTAGTATAGAGGTTGACAGGGGACGATACTACGAGCAGTACTTC. Amino acids: CASSIEVDRGRYYEQYF.

In this sample, this clone turned up once. The chain couples TRBV13 to TRBJ2-5; D may be TRBD2 (6 bases). Trimming removed 5 bases from V and 2 bases from J, with 15 bases in between. In germline, CDR1 is PRHDT, CDR2 FYEKMQ (reference sequence). CDR3 length equals 15 residues. The CDR3 spells CASSLARGPQETQYF. The CDR3 DNA reads as TGTGCCAGCAGCCTGGCGCGGGGCCCTCAAGAGACCCAGTACTTC.

In DNA, the CDR3 is TGTGCCAGCAGTTACTTGGGACAGGGCTACGAGCAGTACTTC. It encodes CASSYLGQGYEQYF. This rearrangement joins TRBV6-5 to TRBJ2-5; 9 bases align to TRBD1. The end of the DNA aligns better with TRBJ2-7, so the J call may be wrong. The CDR3 spans 14 residues. CDR1 is MNHEY, CDR2 SVGAGI, per germline.

This CDR3 reads CASSLRGRGGMNTEAFF. In nucleotides, the CDR3 is TGCGCCAGCAGCTTAAGGGGGCGCGGGGGGATGAACACTGAAGCTTTCTTT. J is TRBJ1-1 and V is TRBV5-1, with 7 bases fitting TRBD1. Per germline, CDR1 SGHRS and CDR2 YFSETQ. V lost 2 bases and J lost 0; bases outside the gene matches: 10. This CDR3 spans 17 amino acids.

This chain uses TRBV7-9 with TRBJ2-5, with D unresolved. The DNA end is more similar to TRBJ2-7, so the J call may be wrong. The CDR3 consists of 14 residues. CDR1 SEHNR and CDR2 FQNEAQ come from the germline V gene (reference sequence). CDR3 nucleotides: TGTGCCAGCAGCTTATATGAGAGGAGCTACGAGCAGTACTTC. It codes for CASSLYERSYEQYF.

The chain links TRBV7-8 to TRBJ1-1; no firm D call. Germline CDR1 SGHVS, CDR2 FQNEAQ. The CDR3 runs 15 residues. V gave up 4 bases and J gave up 0 bases, with 12 bases separating them. CDR3 residues: CASSSLANMNTEAFF. The CDR3 DNA sequence: TGTGCCAGCAGCTCCCTGGCAAACATGAACACTGAAGCTTTCTTT.

The CDR3 DNA reads TGTGCCAGCAGCCCAGGACAGAGCAATGAGCAGTTCTTC. Amino acids: CASSPGQSNEQFF. The J gene is TRBJ2-1, the V gene TRBV11-3, with a weak D call TRBD1 (6 bases). V was trimmed by 5 bases and J by 6 bases, leaving 11 bases between them. The CDR3 sequence is 13 residues long. CDR1 is SGHNT, CDR2 YENEEA, per germline.

The chain couples TRBV7-6 to TRBJ1-1; tentative D call: TRBD1 (6 bases). V was clipped by 5 bases and J by 1 base, with 11 bases between them. This CDR3 spans 14 amino acids. Germline assignment: CDR1 SGHVS and CDR2 FNYEAQ. The CDR3 loop is CASSQGPRNTEAFF. In DNA, the CDR3 is TGTGCCAGCAGCCAGGGGCCGCGGAACACTGAAGCTTTCTTT.

J is TRBJ1-4 and V is TRBV19, with D perhaps TRBD1 (5 bases). CDR3 length: 13 residues. Germline assignment: CDR1 LNHDA and CDR2 SQIVND (reference sequence). The V gene lost 6 bases and the J gene lost 5 bases, with 10 bases spanning the gap. CDR3 coding DNA: TGTGCCAGTAGGCCGGGGGAGAATGAAAAACTGTTTTTT. Protein product: CASRPGENEKLFF.

V and J are TRBV5-6 and TRBJ2-7; the D is unclear. This CDR3 has 12 residues. Germline lookup yields CDR1 SGHDT and CDR2 YYEEEE. Trimming took 0 bases from V and 6 from J, leaving 7 bases between them. The chain's CDR3 is CASSLGAFEQYF. The CDR3 DNA is TGTGCCAGCAGCTTGGGGGCCTTCGAGCAGTACTTC.

This clone turned up a few times. This chain joins TRBV11-3 and TRBJ1-1; TRBD1 might be the D (6 bases). Germline loops: CDR1 SGHNT, CDR2 YENEEA. The CDR3 has 14 amino acids. Trimming left V 5 bases short and J 4 bases short, with 14 bases between. CDR3 in DNA: TGTGCCAGCAGCCGATCGGGGACAACCACTGAAGCTTTCTTT. This encodes CASSRSGTTTEAFF.

This chain joins TRBV9 and TRBJ2-1; a weak D match, TRBD1 (6 bases). There are 16 residues in the CDR3. In germline, CDR1 is SGDLS, CDR2 YYNGEE. V shed 4 bases and J shed 4 bases, with 18 bases lying between them. CDR3 residues: CASSTFRGGLYNEQFF. The CDR3 nucleotides are TGTGCCAGCAGCACTTTCAGGGGCGGCCTATACAATGAGCAGTTCTTC. The full variable domain, rest sourced from reference TRBV9 and TRBJ2-1, is DSGVTQTPKHLITATGQRVTLRCSPRSGDLSVYWYQQSLDQGLQFLIQYYNGEERAKGNILERFSAQQFPDLHSELNLSSLELGDSALYFCASSTFRGGLYNEQFFGPGTRLTVL.

This clone was observed a single time. CDR3 bases: TGCGCCAGCAACTATGGGGGCCCGGAGACCCAGTACTTC. Its protein is CASNYGGPETQYF. The V gene is TRBV5-1, the J gene TRBJ2-5; a weak D match, TRBD1 (6 bases). V lost 6 bases to trimming and J lost 5 bases, with 14 bases between them. The CDR3 has 13 amino acids. Germline assignment: CDR1 SGHRS and CDR2 YFSETQ.

This clone was seen a few times. The gene calls are TRBV12-5 and TRBJ2-7; possible D gene TRBD1, 5 bases. The CDR3 spans 13 residues. V was pared by 5 bases and J by 7 bases, with 15 bases between. Looked up from germline, CDR1 is LGHNT and CDR2 is FRNRAP. CDR3 loop: CASGPSTDLEQYF. The DNA of the CDR3 is TGTGCTAGTGGTCCGTCGACAGACTTGGAGCAGTACTTC.

This clone was detected a few times. The V and J genes are TRBV5-6 and TRBJ2-1; D might be TRBD1 (5 bases). Trimming removed 0 bases at V and 8 bases at J, with 9 bases between. The germline V gene encodes CDR1 SGHDT and CDR2 YYEEEE. CDR3 length: 13 amino acids. As DNA, the CDR3 is TGTGCCAGCAGCTTGGGGACACCCTATGAGCAGTTCTTC. It encodes CASSLGTPYEQFF.

This clone was found once. V gene TRBV5-4 combines with J gene TRBJ2-5, with 10 bases fitting TRBD2. Per germline, CDR1 SGHNT and CDR2 YYREEE (reference sequence). The J segment lost 4 bases and the V segment lost 0 bases, leaving 6 bases of the junction unmatched. CDR3 length equals 16 residues. CDR3 nucleotide sequence: TGTGCCAGCAGCTTGGGAGCGGGAGGGGGACGAGAGACCCAGTACTTC. It yields the protein CASSLGAGGGRETQYF.

A few counts support this clone. The genes are TRBV27 and TRBJ1-5, with D maybe TRBD1 (5 bases). V lost 6 bases and J lost 6, with 18 bases in between. This CDR3 is built from 15 residues. Germline V CDR1 and CDR2: MNHEY, SMNVEV (reference sequence). Here the CDR3 DNA reads TGTGCCAGCAGGAGAGGCAGGGTAGGTGGTCAGCCCCAGCATTTT. It specifies CASRRGRVGGQPQHF.

The sample holds a few counts of this clone. The rearrangement uses TRBV5-1 and TRBJ2-2; 7 bases align to TRBD2. Germline V CDR1 and CDR2: SGHRS, YFSETQ. V shed 1 base and J 6 bases; nucleotides not matched to a gene: 9. The CDR3 sequence is 16 residues long. The chain's CDR3 is CASSLSGRGSPGELFF. The CDR3, as DNA: TGCGCCAGCAGCTTGAGTGGGAGGGGATCCCCCGGGGAGCTGTTTTTT.

With respect to this clone: An end of the junction differs from the germline gene, which may be a read error. The V gene is TRBV7-7, the J gene TRBJ2-2; 12 bases match TRBD2. The CDR3 is 16 amino acids. Germline values: CDR1 SSHAT, CDR2 FNYEAQ (reference sequence). CDR3 region: CASSSGLAGLTGELFF. CDR3 DNA: TGTGCTAGCAGCAGTGGACTAGCGGGACTCACCGGGGAGCTGTTTTTT. Using reference TRBV7-7 and TRBJ2-2 for the parts outside the CDR3, the full variable domain is GAGVSQSPRYKVTKRGQDVTLRCDPISSHATLYWYQQALGQGPEFLTYFNYEAQPDKSGLPSDRFSAERPEGSISTLTIQRTEQRDSAMYRCASSSGLAGLTGELFFGEGSRLTVL.

V and J are TRBV11-2 and TRBJ2-2, with 7 bases lining up with TRBD2. The J segment lost 7 bases and the V segment lost 4 bases, leaving 15 bases of the junction unmatched. The germline V gene has CDR1 SGHAT and CDR2 FQNNGV. The CDR3 length is 17 residues. The CDR3 sequence is CASSYRGVPGGGGELFF. The CDR3 DNA reads as TGTGCCAGCAGCTATAGGGGAGTCCCGGGCGGGGGCGGGGAGCTGTTTTTT.

The CDR3 DNA follows: TGTGCCTCATCTACTCACTGGACAGAAGGGGAGCTGTTTTTT. It encodes CASSTHWTEGELFF. J is TRBJ2-2 and V is TRBV30; TRBD1 is a possible D gene (6 bases). Looked up from germline, CDR1 is GTSNPN and CDR2 is SVGIG (reference sequence). The CDR3 is 14 amino acids. V lost 7 bases and J lost 8, with 20 bases in between.

The chain employs TRBV6-1 and TRBJ2-3; 7 nucleotides align to TRBD2. Unmatched junction bases numbered 2, after V lost 1 base and J lost 4 bases. This CDR3 has 14 residues. CDR1 is MNHNS, CDR2 SASEGT, per germline. CDR3 nucleotide sequence: TGTGCCAGCAGTGAAGGCGGGAGACCAGATACGCAGTATTTT. This codes for CASSEGGRPDTQYF.